This is a list of T cell receptor beta chains from one sample in a study of blood T cells in healthy people across ages. TCRdb redid the calling of the 5' RACE reads with MiXCR, one entry per CDR3 protein. The data hold roughly 1,800,000 distinct CDR3 sequences, with approximately 50% observed a single time. The sequencing input was blood. The receptor set was obtained from a woman aged 40 to 50 in good health. The CDR3 runs from the conserved cysteine through the conserved F or W. The D gene is left open where the match is weak. Only some rows state a clone size, as once, few, many or a class for expanded clones.

clone_size: -
cdr3_length: 16
j_call: TRBJ2-3
v_call: TRBV10-3
d_call: TRBD2
cdr3_aa: CAISESAGGPPDTQYF
cdr3_nt: TGTGCCATCAGTGAGTCGGCGGGGGGGCCCCCAGATACGCAGTATTTT

clone_size: -
cdr3_length: 16
j_call: TRBJ2-7
v_call: TRBV29-1
d_call: TRBD2
cdr3_aa: CSVEGPASGARDEQYF
cdr3_nt: TGCAGCGTTGAAGGCCCGGCTAGCGGGGCTCGGGATGAGCAGTACTTC

clone_size: -
cdr3_length: 14
j_call: TRBJ2-1
v_call: TRBV5-1
d_call: -
cdr3_aa: CASNEPAGSREQFF
cdr3_nt: TGCGCCAGCAACGAACCGGCGGGGTCACGGGAGCAGTTCTTC

clone_size: -
cdr3_length: 14
j_call: TRBJ2-3
v_call: TRBV4-3
d_call: TRBD1
cdr3_aa: CASSQEPGTDAQYF
cdr3_nt: TGCGCCAGCAGCCAGGAACCCGGGACAGATGCGCAGTATTTT

clone_size: -
cdr3_length: 16
j_call: TRBJ2-5
v_call: TRBV7-2
d_call: TRBD2
cdr3_aa: CVSSLGLAGDQETQYF
cdr3_nt: TGTGTCAGCAGCTTAGGTCTAGCGGGGGACCAAGAGACCCAGTACTTC

clone_size: many
cdr3_length: 14
j_call: TRBJ2-1
v_call: TRBV5-5
d_call: -
cdr3_aa: CASSLVGRSMEQFF
cdr3_nt: TGTGCCAGCAGCTTGGTTGGGAGGTCGATGGAGCAGTTCTTC

clone_size: many
cdr3_length: 13
j_call: TRBJ2-5
v_call: TRBV15
d_call: -
cdr3_aa: CATSVIAGETQYF
cdr3_nt: TGTGCCACCAGCGTGATAGCCGGGGAGACCCAGTACTTC

clone_size: -
cdr3_length: 15
j_call: TRBJ2-5
v_call: TRBV20-1
d_call: TRBD2
cdr3_aa: CSASSVAGVQETQYF
cdr3_nt: TGCAGTGCTAGTTCCGTAGCGGGGGTCCAAGAGACCCAGTACTTC

clone_size: -
cdr3_length: 13
j_call: TRBJ2-7
v_call: TRBV24-1
d_call: -
cdr3_aa: CATSDLLAVEQYF
cdr3_nt: TGTGCCACCAGTGATTTGTTGGCAGTCGAGCAGTACTTC

clone_size: few
cdr3_length: 17
j_call: TRBJ2-3
v_call: TRBV7-8
d_call: TRBD2
cdr3_aa: CASSAPAIAGDTDTQYF
cdr3_nt: TGTGCCAGCAGCGCACCGGCGATAGCGGGGGACACAGATACGCAGTATTTT

clone_size: few
cdr3_length: 16
j_call: TRBJ2-1
v_call: TRBV20-1
d_call: TRBD2
cdr3_aa: CSAPSRGGFAYNEQFF
cdr3_nt: TGCAGTGCGCCCTCACGCGGGGGGTTCGCCTACAATGAGCAGTTCTTC

clone_size: -
cdr3_length: 18
j_call: TRBJ2-5
v_call: TRBV7-2
d_call: TRBD2
cdr3_aa: CAGSSTRLAGGREETQYF
cdr3_nt: TGTGCCGGCAGTTCTACAAGACTAGCGGGGGGGCGGGAAGAGACCCAGTACTTC

clone_size: -
cdr3_length: 12
j_call: TRBJ1-2
v_call: TRBV20-1
d_call: -
cdr3_aa: CTPEGQDYGYTF
cdr3_nt: TGCACCCCGGAGGGGCAAGACTATGGCTACACCTTC

clone_size: many
cdr3_length: 17
j_call: TRBJ2-6
v_call: TRBV20-1
d_call: -
cdr3_aa: CSARVTGRGSGANVLTF
cdr3_nt: TGCAGTGCTAGAGTTACAGGGAGGGGCTCTGGGGCCAACGTCCTGACTTTC

clone_size: -
cdr3_length: 15
j_call: TRBJ2-3
v_call: TRBV2
d_call: -
cdr3_aa: CASSEEVAFTDTQYF
cdr3_nt: TGTGCCAGCAGTGAAGAGGTAGCCTTCACAGATACGCAGTATTTT

clone_size: -
cdr3_length: 13
j_call: TRBJ2-4
v_call: TRBV5-8
d_call: TRBD1
cdr3_aa: CASRQTGENIQYF
cdr3_nt: TGTGCCAGCAGACAAACAGGGGAAAACATTCAGTACTTC

clone_size: -
cdr3_length: 14
j_call: TRBJ2-1
v_call: TRBV20-1
d_call: TRBD2
cdr3_aa: CSASKPSGGSEQFF
cdr3_nt: TGCAGTGCTAGTAAGCCTAGCGGGGGTAGTGAGCAGTTCTTC